This T cell receptor (beta chain) was sequenced during a study of STAT5B mutations in CD4+ large granular lymphocyte leukemia. This CDR3 has 15 residues. Germline trimming cut 4 bases from V and 4 bases from J; bases unmatched to any gene: 3. Germline V gene sequence: CDR1 SGHRS, CDR2 YFSETQ. Healthy controls were blood donor buffy coats. Using immunoSEQ multiplex PCR, the repertoire was profiled, and TCRdb retains in-frame clones only, with some absent. The data show under 35,000 clones, about 81% seen once. This chain connects TRBV5-1 to TRBJ2-5; 14 positions agree with TRBD2. This receptor was identified in a human donor in good health. The sequencing input was CD4+ T cells from blood buffy coats. For the CDR3, the DNA is TGCGCCAGCAGCGTTGGGACTAGCGGGGGAGAGACCCAGTACTTC. Its translation: CASSVGTSGGETQYF. The complete variable domain, with remaining parts taken from reference TRBV5-1 and TRBJ2-5, reads KAGVTQTPRYLIKTRGQQVTLSCSPISGHRSVSWYQQTPGQGLQFLFEYFSETQRNKGNFPGRFSGRQFSNSRSEMNVSTLELGDSALYLCASSVGTSGGETQYFGPGTRLLVL.